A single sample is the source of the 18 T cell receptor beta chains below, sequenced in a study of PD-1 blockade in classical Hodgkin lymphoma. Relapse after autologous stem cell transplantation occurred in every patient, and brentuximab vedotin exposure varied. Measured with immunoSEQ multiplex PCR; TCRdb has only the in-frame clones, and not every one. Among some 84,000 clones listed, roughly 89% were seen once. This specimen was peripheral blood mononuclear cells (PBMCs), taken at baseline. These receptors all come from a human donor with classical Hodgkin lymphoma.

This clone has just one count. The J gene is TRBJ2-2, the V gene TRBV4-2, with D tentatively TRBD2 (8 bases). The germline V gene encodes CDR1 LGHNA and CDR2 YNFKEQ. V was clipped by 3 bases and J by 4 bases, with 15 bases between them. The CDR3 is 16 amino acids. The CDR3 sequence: CASSQIAGQITGELFF. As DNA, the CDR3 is TGTGCCAGCAGCCAGATAGCGGGACAGATCACCGGGGAGCTGTTTTTT.

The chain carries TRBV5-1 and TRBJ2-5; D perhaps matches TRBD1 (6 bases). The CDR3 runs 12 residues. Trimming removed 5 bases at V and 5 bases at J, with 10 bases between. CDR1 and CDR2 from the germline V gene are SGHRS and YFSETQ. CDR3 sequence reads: CASRFQGETQYF. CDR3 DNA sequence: TGCGCCAGCAGGTTCCAGGGGGAGACCCAGTACTTC. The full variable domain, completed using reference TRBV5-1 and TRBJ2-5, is KAGVTQTPRYLIKTRGQQVTLSCSPISGHRSVSWYQQTPGQGLQFLFEYFSETQRNKGNFPGRFSGRQFSNSRSEMNVSTLELGDSALYLCASRFQGETQYFGPGTRLLVL.

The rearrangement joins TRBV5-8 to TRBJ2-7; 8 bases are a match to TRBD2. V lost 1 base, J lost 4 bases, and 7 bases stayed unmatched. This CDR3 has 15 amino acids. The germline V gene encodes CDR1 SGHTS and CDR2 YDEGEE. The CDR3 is CASSLTSGGMYEQYF. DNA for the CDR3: TGTGCCAGCAGCTTGACCTCGGGAGGGATGTACGAGCAGTACTTC.

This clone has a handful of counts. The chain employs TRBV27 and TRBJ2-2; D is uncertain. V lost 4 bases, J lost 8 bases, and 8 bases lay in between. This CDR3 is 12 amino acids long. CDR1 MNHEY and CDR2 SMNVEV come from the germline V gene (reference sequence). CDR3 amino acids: CASSSPPGELFF. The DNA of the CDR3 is TGTGCCAGCAGTTCCCCGCCGGGGGAGCTGTTTTTT.

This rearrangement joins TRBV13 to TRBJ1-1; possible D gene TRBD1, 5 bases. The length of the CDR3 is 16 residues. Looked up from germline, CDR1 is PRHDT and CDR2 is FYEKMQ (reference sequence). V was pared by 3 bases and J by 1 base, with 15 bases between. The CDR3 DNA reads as TGTGCCAGCAGCTTCGCAACGGGGACGAGGAACACTGAAGCTTTCTTT. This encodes CASSFATGTRNTEAFF.

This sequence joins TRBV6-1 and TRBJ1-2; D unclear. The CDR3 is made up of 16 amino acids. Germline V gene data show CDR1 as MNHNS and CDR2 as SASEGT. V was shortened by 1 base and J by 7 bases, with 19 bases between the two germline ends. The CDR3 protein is CASSEVMSGSFGGYTF. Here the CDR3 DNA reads TGTGCCAGCAGTGAAGTCATGTCGGGGTCTTTCGGTGGCTACACCTTC.

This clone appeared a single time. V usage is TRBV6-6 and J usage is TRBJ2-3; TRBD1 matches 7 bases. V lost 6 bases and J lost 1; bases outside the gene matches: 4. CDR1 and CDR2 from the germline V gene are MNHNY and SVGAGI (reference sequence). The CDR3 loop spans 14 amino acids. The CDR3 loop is CASRGGQGTDTQYF. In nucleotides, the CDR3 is TGTGCCAGCAGGGGCGGACAGGGCACAGATACGCAGTATTTT.

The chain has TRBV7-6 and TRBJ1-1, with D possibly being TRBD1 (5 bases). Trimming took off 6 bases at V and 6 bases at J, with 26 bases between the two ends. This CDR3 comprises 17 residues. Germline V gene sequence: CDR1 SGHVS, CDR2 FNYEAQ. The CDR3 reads CASSINHLTWDGAEAFF. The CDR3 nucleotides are TGTGCCAGCAGTATAAACCATCTAACATGGGACGGGGCTGAAGCTTTCTTT.

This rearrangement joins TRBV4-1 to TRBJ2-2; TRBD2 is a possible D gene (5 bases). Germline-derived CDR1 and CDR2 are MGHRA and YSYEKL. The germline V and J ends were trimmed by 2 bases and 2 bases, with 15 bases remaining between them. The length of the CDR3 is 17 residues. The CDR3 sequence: CASSQKVVATNTGELFF. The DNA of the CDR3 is TGCGCCAGCAGCCAAAAGGTAGTAGCGACCAACACCGGGGAGCTGTTTTTT.

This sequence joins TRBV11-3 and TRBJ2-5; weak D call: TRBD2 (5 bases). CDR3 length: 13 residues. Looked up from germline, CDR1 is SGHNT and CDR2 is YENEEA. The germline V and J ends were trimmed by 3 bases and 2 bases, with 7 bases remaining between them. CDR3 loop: CASSLREQETQYF. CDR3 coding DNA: TGTGCCAGCAGCTTGAGGGAACAAGAGACCCAGTACTTC.

The CDR3 sequence is CASSFHRGSTEAFF. CDR3 coding DNA: TGTGCCAGCAGTTTCCACAGGGGAAGCACTGAAGCTTTCTTT. The V call is TRBV25-1, the J call TRBJ1-1; 7 bases line up with TRBD1. This CDR3 spans 14 amino acids. CDR1 is MGHDK and CDR2 is SYGVNS in the germline V gene. J lost 4 bases, V lost 5 bases, and 7 bases had no gene match.

CDR3 nucleotides: TGTGCCAGCAGCTTAGAGGGACTCGACTACAATGAGCAGTTCTTC. It specifies CASSLEGLDYNEQFF. The chain employs TRBV11-2 and TRBJ2-1; tentatively, D is TRBD2 (6 bases). V lost 0 bases and J lost 3, with 9 bases in between. The germline CDR1 and CDR2 sequences are SGHAT and FQNNGV. The CDR3 sequence is 15 residues long.

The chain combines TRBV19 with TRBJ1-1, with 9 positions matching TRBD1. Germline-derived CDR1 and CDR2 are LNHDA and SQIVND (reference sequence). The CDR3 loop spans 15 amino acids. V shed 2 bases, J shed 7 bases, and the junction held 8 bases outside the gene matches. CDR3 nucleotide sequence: TGTGCCAGTAGTATATTCTCGAGACAGGGGGTTGAAGCTTTCTTT. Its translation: CASSIFSRQGVEAFF.

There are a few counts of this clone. CDR3: CASSGRKQGIEGANVLTF. CDR3 coding DNA: TGTGCCAGCAGTGGCCGAAAACAGGGAATAGAGGGGGCCAACGTCCTGACTTTC. V is TRBV25-1 and J is TRBJ2-6, with D tentatively TRBD1 (6 bases). CDR3 size: 18 residues. Trimming stripped 4 bases from V and 4 bases from J, with 20 bases between. The V gene's germline CDR1 is MGHDK and CDR2 SYGVNS.

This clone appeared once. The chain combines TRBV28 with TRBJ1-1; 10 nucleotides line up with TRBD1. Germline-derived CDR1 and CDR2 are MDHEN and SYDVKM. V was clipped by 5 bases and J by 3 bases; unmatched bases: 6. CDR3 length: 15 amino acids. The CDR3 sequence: CASSGGDRGYTEAFF. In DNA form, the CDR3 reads TGTGCCAGCAGTGGGGGGGACAGGGGCTACACTGAAGCTTTCTTT.

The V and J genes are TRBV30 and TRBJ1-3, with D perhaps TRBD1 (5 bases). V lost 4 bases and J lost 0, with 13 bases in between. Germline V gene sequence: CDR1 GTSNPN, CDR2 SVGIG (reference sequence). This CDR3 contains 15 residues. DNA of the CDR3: TGTGCCTGGACCCTCGTGAGGGGCTCTGGAAACACCATATATTTT. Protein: CAWTLVRGSGNTIYF.

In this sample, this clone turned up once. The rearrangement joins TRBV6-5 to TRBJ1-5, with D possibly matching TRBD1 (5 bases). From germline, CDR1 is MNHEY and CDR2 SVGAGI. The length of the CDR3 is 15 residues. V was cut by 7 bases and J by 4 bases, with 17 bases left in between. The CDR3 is CASNTPAGKNQPQHF. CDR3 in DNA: TGTGCCAGCAACACACCGGCAGGGAAGAATCAGCCCCAGCATTTT.

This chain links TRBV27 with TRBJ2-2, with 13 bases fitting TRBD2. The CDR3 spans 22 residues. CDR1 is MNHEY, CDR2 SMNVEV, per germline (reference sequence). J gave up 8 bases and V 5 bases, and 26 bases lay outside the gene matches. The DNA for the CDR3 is TGTGCCAGCAGTCGCTGCAGGGGTAAGAAAACTAGCGGGAGGGCCTTGGATGGGGAGCTGTTTTTT. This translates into CASSRCRGKKTSGRALDGELFF.